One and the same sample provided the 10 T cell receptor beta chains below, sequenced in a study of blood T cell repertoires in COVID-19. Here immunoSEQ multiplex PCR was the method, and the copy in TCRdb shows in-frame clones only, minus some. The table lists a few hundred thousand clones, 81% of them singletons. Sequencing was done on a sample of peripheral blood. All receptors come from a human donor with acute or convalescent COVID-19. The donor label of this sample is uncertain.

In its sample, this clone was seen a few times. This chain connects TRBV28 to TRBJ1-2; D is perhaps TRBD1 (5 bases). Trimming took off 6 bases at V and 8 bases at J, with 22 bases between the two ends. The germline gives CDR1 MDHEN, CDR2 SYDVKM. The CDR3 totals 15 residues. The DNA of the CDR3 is TGTGCCAGCAGGGGGTTTGGGGGGTTGCGTTCCGGCTACACCTTC. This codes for CASRGFGGLRSGYTF.

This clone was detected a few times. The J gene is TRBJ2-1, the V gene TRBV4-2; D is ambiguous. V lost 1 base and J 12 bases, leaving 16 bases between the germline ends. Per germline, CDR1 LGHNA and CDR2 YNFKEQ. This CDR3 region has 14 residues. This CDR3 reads CASSQGVVARAQFF. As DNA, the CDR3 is TGTGCCAGCAGCCAAGGAGTGGTAGCCCGAGCGCAGTTCTTC.

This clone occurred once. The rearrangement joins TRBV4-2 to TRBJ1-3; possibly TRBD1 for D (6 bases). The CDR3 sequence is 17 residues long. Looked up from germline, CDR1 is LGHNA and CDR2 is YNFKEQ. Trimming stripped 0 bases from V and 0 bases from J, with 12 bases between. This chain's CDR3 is CASSQDWTEPSGNTIYF. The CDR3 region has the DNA TGTGCCAGCAGCCAAGATTGGACAGAACCCTCTGGAAACACCATATATTTT.

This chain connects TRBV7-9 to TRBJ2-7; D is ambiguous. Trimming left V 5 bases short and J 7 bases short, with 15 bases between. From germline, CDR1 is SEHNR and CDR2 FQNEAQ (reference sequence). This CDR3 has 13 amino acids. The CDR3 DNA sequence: TGTGCCAGCAGCGCCCGAGGCTACGGGGAGCAGTACTTC. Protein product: CASSARGYGEQYF.

For the CDR3, the DNA is TGTGCCAGCAGCTTGTCGGGGGTCTATTCCTACAATGAGCAGTTCTTC. This translates into CASSLSGVYSYNEQFF. This chain joins TRBV5-6 and TRBJ2-1; a weak D match, TRBD2 (6 bases). V was cut by 1 base and J by 1 base, with 12 bases left in between. Per the germline V gene, CDR1 is SGHDT and CDR2 is YYEEEE. The CDR3 covers 16 residues. The whole variable domain, filled in from reference TRBV5-6 and TRBJ2-1, reads DAGVTQSPTHLIKTRGQQVTLRCSPKSGHDTVSWYQQALGQGPQFIFQYYEEEERQRGNFPDRFSGHQFPNYSSELNVNALLLGDSALYLCASSLSGVYSYNEQFFGPGTRLTVL.

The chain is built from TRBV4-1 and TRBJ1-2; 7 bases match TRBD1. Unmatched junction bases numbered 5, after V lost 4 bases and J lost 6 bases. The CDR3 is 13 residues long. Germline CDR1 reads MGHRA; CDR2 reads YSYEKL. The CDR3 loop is CASSRGTVDGYTF. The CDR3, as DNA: TGCGCCAGCAGCCGAGGGACAGTGGATGGCTACACCTTC.

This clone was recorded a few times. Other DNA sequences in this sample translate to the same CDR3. Here the CDR3 DNA reads TGTGCCAGCTCCGGACAGGGGACTAGCAATCAGCCCCAGCATTTT. Translated, it gives CASSGQGTSNQPQHF. V and J are TRBV2 and TRBJ1-5; 9 bases are a match to TRBD1. The J segment lost 0 bases and the V segment lost 8 bases, leaving 5 bases of the junction unmatched. CDR3 size: 15 residues. Germline assignment: CDR1 SNHLY and CDR2 FYNNEI.

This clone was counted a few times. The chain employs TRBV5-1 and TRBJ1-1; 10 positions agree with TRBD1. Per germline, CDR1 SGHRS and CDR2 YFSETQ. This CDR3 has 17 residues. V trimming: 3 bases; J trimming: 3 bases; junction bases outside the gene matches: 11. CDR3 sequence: CASSYGTGVYMYTEAFF. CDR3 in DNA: TGCGCCAGCAGCTACGGGACAGGGGTTTATATGTACACTGAAGCTTTCTTT.

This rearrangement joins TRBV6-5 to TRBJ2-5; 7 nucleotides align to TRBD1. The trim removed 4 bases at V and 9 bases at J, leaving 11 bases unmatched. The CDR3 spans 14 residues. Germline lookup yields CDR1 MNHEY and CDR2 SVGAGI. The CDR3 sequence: CASSFGQAGEPQYF. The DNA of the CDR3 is TGTGCCAGCAGTTTCGGACAGGCCGGGGAGCCCCAGTACTTC.

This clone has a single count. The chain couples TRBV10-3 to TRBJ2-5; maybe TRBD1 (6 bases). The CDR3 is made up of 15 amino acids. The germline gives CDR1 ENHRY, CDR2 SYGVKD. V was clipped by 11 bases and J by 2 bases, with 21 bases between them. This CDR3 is CAAGPLNGQQETQYF. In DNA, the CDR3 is TGTGCCGCCGGACCACTCAACGGACAGCAAGAGACCCAGTACTTC.